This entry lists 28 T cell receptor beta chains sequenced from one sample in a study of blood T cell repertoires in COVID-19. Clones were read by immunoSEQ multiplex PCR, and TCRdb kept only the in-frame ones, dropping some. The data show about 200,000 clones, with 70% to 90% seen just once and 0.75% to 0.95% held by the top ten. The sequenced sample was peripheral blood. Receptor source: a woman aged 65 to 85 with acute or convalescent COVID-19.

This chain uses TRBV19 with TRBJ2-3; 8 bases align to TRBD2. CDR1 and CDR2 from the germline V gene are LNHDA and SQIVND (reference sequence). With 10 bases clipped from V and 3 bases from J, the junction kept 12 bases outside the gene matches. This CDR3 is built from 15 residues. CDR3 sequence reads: CATQMERGPTDTQYF. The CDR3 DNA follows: TGTGCCACGCAGATGGAGCGGGGGCCTACAGATACGCAGTATTTT.

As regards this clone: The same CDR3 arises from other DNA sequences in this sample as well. The CDR3 loop is CASSYSRGRENTEAFF. The CDR3, as DNA: TGTGCCAGCAGTTACTCAAGGGGGCGAGAGAACACTGAAGCTTTCTTT. The chain employs TRBV6-6 and TRBJ1-1; 7 bases fit TRBD1. J lost 1 base, V lost 0 bases, and 5 bases had no gene match. In germline, CDR1 is MNHNY, CDR2 SVGAGI (reference sequence). The CDR3 sequence is 16 residues long.

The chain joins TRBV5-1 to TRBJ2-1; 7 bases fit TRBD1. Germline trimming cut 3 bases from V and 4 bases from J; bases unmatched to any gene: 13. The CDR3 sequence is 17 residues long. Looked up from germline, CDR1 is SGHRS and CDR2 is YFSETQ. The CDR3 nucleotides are TGCGCCAGCAGCTCTAGACCTACCGGGACAGCGTACAATGAGCAGTTCTTC. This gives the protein CASSSRPTGTAYNEQFF. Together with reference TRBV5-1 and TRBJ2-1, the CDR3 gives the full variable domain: KAGVTQTPRYLIKTRGQQVTLSCSPISGHRSVSWYQQTPGQGLQFLFEYFSETQRNKGNFPGRFSGRQFSNSRSEMNVSTLELGDSALYLCASSSRPTGTAYNEQFFGPGTRLTVL.

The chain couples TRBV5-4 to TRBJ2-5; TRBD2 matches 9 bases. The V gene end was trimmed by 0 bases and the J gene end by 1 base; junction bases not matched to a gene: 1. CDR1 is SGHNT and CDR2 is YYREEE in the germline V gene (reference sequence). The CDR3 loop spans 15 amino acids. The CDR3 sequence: CASSLGGLAQETQYF. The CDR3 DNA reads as TGTGCCAGCAGCTTGGGGGGACTAGCCCAAGAGACCCAGTACTTC.

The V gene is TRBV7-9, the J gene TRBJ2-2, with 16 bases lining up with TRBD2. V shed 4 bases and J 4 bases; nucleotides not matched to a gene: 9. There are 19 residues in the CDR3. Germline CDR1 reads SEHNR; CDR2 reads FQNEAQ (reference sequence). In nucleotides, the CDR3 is TGTGCCAGCAGCTCGCTCCCGGGACTAGCGGGAGGGGGCACCGGGGAGCTGTTTTTT. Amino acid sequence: CASSSLPGLAGGGTGELFF.

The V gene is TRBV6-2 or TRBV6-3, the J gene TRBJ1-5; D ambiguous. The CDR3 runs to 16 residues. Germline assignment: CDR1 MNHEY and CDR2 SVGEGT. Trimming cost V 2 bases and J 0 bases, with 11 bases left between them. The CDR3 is CASSYGGLYSNQPQHF. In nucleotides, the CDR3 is TGTGCCAGCAGTTACGGCGGACTATATAGCAATCAGCCCCAGCATTTT.

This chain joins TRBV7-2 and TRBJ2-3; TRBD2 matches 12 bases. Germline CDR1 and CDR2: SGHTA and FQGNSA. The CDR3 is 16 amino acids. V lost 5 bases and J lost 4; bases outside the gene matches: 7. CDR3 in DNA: TGTGCCAGCAGCGTCCTAGCGGGAGGGCCCGCAGATACGCAGTATTTT. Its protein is CASSVLAGGPADTQYF.

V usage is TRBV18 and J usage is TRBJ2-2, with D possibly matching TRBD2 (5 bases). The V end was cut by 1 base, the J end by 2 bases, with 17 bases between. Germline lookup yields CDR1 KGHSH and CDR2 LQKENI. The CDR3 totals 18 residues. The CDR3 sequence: CASSPLMGSRTNTGELFF. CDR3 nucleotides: TGTGCCAGCTCACCACTAATGGGGTCGCGGACTAACACCGGGGAGCTGTTTTTT.

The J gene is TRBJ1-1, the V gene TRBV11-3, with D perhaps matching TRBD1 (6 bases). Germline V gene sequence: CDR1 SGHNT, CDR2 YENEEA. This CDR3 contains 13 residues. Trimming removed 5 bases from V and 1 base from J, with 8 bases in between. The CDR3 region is CASSQGQNTEAFF. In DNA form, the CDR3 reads TGTGCCAGCAGCCAGGGACAGAACACTGAAGCTTTCTTT. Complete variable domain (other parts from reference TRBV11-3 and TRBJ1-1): EAGVVQSPRYKIIEKKQPVAFWCNPISGHNTLYWYLQNLGQGPELLIRYENEEAVDDSQLPKDRFSAERLKGVDSTLKIQPAELGDSAVYLCASSQGQNTEAFFGQGTRLTVV.

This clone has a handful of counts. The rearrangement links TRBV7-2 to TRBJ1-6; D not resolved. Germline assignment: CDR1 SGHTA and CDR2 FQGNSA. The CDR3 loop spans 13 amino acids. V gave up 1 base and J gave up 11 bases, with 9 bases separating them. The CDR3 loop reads CASSLGGRPPLHF. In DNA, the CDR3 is TGTGCCAGCAGCTTAGGCGGGAGGCCACCCCTCCACTTT. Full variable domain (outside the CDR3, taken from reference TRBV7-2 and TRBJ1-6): GAGVSQSPSNKVTEKGKDVELRCDPISGHTALYWYRQSLGQGLEFLIYFQGNSAPDKSGLPSDRFSAERTGGSVSTLTIQRTQQEDSAVYLCASSLGGRPPLHFGNGTRLTVT.

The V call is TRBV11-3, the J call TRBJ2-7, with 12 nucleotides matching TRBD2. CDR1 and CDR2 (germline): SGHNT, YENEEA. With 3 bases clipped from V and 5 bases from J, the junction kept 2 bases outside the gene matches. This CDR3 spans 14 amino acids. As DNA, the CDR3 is TGTGCCAGCAGCTTTCGACTAGCGGGAGACGAGCAGTACTTC. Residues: CASSFRLAGDEQYF.

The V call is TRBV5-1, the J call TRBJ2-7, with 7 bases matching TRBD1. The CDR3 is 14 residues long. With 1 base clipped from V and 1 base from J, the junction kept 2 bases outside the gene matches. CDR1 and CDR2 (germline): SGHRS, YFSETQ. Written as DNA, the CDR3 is TGCGCCAGCAGCTTGCGGGACAGTTCCTACGAGCAGTACTTC. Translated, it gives CASSLRDSSYEQYF.

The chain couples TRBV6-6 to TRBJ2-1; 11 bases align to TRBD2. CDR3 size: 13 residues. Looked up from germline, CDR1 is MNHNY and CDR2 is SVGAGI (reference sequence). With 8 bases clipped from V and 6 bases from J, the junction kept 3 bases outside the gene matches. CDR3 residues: CASDTSGSNEQFF. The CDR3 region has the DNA TGTGCCAGCGATACTAGCGGGAGCAATGAGCAGTTCTTC.

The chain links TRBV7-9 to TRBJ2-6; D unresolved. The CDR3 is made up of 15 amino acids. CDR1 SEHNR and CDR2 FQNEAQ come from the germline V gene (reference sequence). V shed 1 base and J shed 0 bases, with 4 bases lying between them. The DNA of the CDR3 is TGTGCCAGCAGCTTAGGTCGCTCTGGGGCCAACGTCCTGACTTTC. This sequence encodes CASSLGRSGANVLTF.

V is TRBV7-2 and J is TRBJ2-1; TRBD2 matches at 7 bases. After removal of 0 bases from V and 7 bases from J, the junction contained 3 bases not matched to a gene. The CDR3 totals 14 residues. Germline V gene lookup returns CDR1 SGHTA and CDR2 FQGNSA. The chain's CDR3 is CASSLAGGVNEQFF. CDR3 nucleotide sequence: TGTGCCAGCAGCTTAGCGGGGGGGGTGAATGAGCAGTTCTTC. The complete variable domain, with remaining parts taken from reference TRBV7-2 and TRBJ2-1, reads GAGVSQSPSNKVTEKGKDVELRCDPISGHTALYWYRQSLGQGLEFLIYFQGNSAPDKSGLPSDRFSAERTGGSVSTLTIQRTQQEDSAVYLCASSLAGGVNEQFFGPGTRLTVL.

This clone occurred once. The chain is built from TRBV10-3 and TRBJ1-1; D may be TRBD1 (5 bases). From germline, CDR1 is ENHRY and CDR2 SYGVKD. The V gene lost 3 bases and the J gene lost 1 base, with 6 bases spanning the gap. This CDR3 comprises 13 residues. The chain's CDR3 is CAISDRENTEAFF. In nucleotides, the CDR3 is TGTGCCATCAGTGACAGGGAGAACACTGAAGCTTTCTTT.

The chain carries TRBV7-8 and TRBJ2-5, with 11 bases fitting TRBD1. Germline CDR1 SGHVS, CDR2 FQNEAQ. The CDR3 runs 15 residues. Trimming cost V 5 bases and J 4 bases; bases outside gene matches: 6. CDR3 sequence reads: CASSPVDRGRETQYF. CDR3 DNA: TGTGCCAGCAGCCCCGTGGACAGGGGGCGAGAGACCCAGTACTTC.

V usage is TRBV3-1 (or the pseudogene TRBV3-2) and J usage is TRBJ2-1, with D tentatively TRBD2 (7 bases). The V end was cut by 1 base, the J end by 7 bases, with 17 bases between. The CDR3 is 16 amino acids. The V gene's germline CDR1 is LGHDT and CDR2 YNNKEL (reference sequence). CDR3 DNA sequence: TGTGCCAGCAGCCAAGCCTGGGGCAGGGGAGGGAATGAGCAGTTCTTC. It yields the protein CASSQAWGRGGNEQFF.

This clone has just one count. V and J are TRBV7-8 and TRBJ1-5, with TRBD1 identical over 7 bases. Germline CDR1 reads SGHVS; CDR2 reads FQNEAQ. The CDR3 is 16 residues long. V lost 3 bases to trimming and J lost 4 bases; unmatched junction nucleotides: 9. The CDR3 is CASSFLGTAINQPQHF. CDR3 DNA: TGTGCCAGCAGCTTTTTGGGGACAGCTATTAATCAGCCCCAGCATTTT.

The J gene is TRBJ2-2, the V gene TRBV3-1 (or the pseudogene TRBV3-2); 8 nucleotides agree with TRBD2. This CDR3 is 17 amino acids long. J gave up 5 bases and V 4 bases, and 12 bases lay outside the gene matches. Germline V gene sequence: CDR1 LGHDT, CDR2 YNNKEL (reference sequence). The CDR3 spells CASSRSEVAGKTGELFF. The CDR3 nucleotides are TGTGCCAGCAGCCGGAGTGAAGTAGCGGGAAAAACCGGGGAGCTGTTTTTT.

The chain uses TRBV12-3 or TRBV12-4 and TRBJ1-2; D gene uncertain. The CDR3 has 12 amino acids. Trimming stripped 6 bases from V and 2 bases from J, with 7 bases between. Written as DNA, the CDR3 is TGTGCCAGCAGCCCCAGAAACTATGGCTACACCTTC. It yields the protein CASSPRNYGYTF.

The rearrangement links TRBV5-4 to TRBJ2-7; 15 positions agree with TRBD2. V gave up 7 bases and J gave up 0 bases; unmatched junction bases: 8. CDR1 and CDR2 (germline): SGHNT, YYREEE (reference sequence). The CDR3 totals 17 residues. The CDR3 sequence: CASFAGTSGRSSYEQYF. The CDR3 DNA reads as TGTGCCAGCTTCGCCGGGACTAGCGGGAGGAGCTCCTACGAGCAGTACTTC.

The CDR3 sequence is CSVASGGGGETQYF. DNA of the CDR3: TGCAGCGTCGCTAGCGGGGGCGGAGGGGAGACCCAGTACTTC. This chain connects TRBV29-1 to TRBJ2-5; 10 positions agree with TRBD2. The V segment lost 6 bases and the J segment 5 bases; nucleotides outside the gene matches: 9. The CDR3 has 14 residues. CDR1 and CDR2 from the germline V gene are SQVTM and ANQGSEA.

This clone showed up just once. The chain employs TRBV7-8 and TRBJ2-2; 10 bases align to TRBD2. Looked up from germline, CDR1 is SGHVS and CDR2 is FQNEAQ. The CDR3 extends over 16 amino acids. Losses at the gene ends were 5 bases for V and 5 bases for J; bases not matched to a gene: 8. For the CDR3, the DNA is TGTGCCAGCAGCGCCAAGACTAGCGGGTCAACCGGGGAGCTGTTTTTT. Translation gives CASSAKTSGSTGELFF.

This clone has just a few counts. CDR3 sequence: CASSSTSGSWNEQFF. The CDR3 DNA reads as TGTGCCAGCAGCTCAACTAGCGGGAGTTGGAATGAGCAGTTCTTC. This chain joins TRBV7-9 and TRBJ2-1; 11 bases match TRBD2. The J segment lost 7 bases and the V segment lost 4 bases, leaving 6 bases of the junction unmatched. Germline V gene sequence: CDR1 SEHNR, CDR2 FQNEAQ (reference sequence). The CDR3 sequence is 15 residues long.

The DNA of the CDR3 is TGTGCCAGTATGGGGGGTTTTCAGCCCCAGCATTTT. Translated: CASMGGFQPQHF. This chain uses TRBV19 with TRBJ1-5; possible D gene TRBD1, 5 bases. CDR1 LNHDA and CDR2 SQIVND come from the germline V gene (reference sequence). V was shortened by 7 bases and J by 6 bases, with 10 bases between the two germline ends. The CDR3 spans 12 residues.

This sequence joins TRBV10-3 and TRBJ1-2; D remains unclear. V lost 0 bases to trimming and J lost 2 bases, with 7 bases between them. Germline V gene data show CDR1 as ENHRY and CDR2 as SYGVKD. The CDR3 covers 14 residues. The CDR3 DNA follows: TGTGCCATCAGTGAGTCGGGCAGGAACTATGGCTACACCTTC. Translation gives CAISESGRNYGYTF.

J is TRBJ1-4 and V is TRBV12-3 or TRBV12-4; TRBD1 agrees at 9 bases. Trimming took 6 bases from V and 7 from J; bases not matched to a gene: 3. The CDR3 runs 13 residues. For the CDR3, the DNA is TGTGCCAGCAGAAAGACAGGGGGTGAAAAACTGTTTTTT. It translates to CASRKTGGEKLFF.